The T cell receptor beta chain under discussion was sequenced for a study of T cell repertoires in cytomegalovirus infection. Whole-study context: Based on public TCR beta signatures, there were indications of CMV infection and of a matching HLA type.

TCRdb re-analysed the reads in MiXCR, keeping a single row per CDR3 protein. Found here are around 800,000 distinct CDR3 sequences, about 31% of them singletons; the top ten hold 9.5% to 15%. This clonotype was found many times. Its target is unknown. Unmatched junction bases numbered 10, after V lost 5 bases and J lost 0 bases. This CDR3 spans 18 amino acids. Germline V gene data show CDR1 as SGHVS and CDR2 as FQNEAQ. This clonotype originated in a human donor in good health (CMV status not recorded). Some clones in this sample may be carry-over from other donors' samples. The specimen comprised cultured CD8+ T cells from PBMCs, sampled from culture after CMV antigen stimulation. The chain uses TRBV7-8 and TRBJ2-3; 11 nucleotides align to TRBD2. The CDR3 coding sequence is TGTGCCAGCAGCACCCGACTAGCGGGGTTCTCTAGCACAGATACGCAGTATTTT. This sequence encodes CASSTRLAGFSSTDTQYF.